This T cell receptor beta chain was captured by sequencing in a study of CD4 T cells in relation to SARS-CoV-2 and coronaviruses. Study-wide findings and caveats: Memory recall responses, not primary responses primed in culture, are what the assay detects. Monoreactive clones expanded significantly more to SARS-CoV-2 than crossreactive clones did.

Germline V gives CDR1 MNHNY, CDR2 SVGAGI (reference sequence). This CDR3 is built from 15 residues. Trimming removed 2 bases from V and 4 bases from J, with 14 bases in between. For 10 days, roughly 10^5 sorted CD4+ cells grew with T cell-depleted PBMCs and CEF. This clone has only one observation. Antigen: not known. Clones were read by immunoSEQ multiplex PCR, and TCRdb kept only the in-frame ones, dropping some. The data show roughly 43,000 clones, 82% seen once. The source is an adult with COVID-19. The chain carries TRBV6-6 and TRBJ2-5; D unclear. What was sequenced was naive CD4+ T cells from PBMCs, cultured in vitro. The subset: naive CD4+ T cells isolated by negative enrichment. For the CDR3, the DNA is TGTGCCAGCAGTTACGGTCTGAGGATGGGAGAGACCCAGTACTTC. Translated: CASSYGLRMGETQYF.